This T cell receptor (beta chain) was sequenced during a study of monozygotic twins with inflammatory bowel disease. Researchers used around 3,800 ng of total RNA for each TCR library. Generation of cDNA took place in eight separate reactions per sample. For both chains, the TCRalpha and TCRbeta cDNA went through two nested PCRs of about 15 and 9 cycles. Reanalyzing the 5' RACE reads, TCRdb keeps one entry per CDR3 protein, without DNA. Recorded here are 150,000 to 200,000 distinct CDR3 sequences; the top ten clones represent roughly 2.3%. The blood volume drawn from each donor was roughly 2.5 ml. The germline gives CDR1 MDHEN, CDR2 SYDVKM. The CDR3 is 15 residues long.

The clonotype was recovered from a human donor with ulcerative colitis or Crohn's disease, or a healthy co-twin of an affected twin (not recorded which). Sequenced: blood. J is TRBJ2-1 and V is TRBV28; checking the TCRdb D call of TRBD1 is not possible without DNA. CDR3: CASSLWGGVRIEQFF.